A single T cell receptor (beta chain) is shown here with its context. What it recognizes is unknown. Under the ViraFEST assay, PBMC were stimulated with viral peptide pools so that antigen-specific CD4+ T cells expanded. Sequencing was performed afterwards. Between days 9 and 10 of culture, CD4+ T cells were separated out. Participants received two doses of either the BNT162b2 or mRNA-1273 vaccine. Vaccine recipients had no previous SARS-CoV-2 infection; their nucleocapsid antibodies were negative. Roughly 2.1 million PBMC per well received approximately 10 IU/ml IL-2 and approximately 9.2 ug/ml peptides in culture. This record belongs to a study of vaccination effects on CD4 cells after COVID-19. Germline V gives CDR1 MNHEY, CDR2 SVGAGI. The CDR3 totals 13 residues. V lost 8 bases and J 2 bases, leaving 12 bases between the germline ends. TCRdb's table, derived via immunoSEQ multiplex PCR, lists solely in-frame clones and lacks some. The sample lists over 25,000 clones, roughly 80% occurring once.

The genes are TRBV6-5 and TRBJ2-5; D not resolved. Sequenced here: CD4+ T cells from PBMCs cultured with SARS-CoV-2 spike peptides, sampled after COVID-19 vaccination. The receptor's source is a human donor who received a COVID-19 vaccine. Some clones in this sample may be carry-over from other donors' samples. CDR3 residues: CASPRAGQETQYF. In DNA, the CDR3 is TGTGCCAGCCCCCGGGCTGGTCAAGAGACCCAGTACTTC.